This TCR beta chain was captured by sequencing in a study of blood T cell repertoires in COVID-19. As for the study in general: Both acute and convalescent COVID-19 samples were obtained from the United States, Italy and Spain. In each case, the material was cDNA or gDNA derived from T cells, B-cell-depleted T cells, or PBMCs.

CDR3 length: 14 residues. Per germline, CDR1 MGHRA and CDR2 YSYEKL. V shed 8 bases and J shed 4 bases, with 14 bases lying between them. This clone has only a few counts. Authors' analysis steps: Counts of nucleated cells, estimated from reference gene primer amplification, were obtained. Clones were read by immunoSEQ multiplex PCR, and TCRdb kept only the in-frame ones, dropping some. Clone size and V and J calls were adopted from that table, with D and trimming inferred from the DNA. The data hold 61,000 or so clones, with approximately 80% observed a single time. Sequencing used peripheral blood. The chain is built from TRBV4-1 and TRBJ1-4; no clear D gene. The source of this sequence is a woman in her 70s with acute or convalescent COVID-19. As DNA, the CDR3 is TGCGCCAGCTCCGGGGTGGGGATTAATGAAAAACTGTTTTTT. Translation: CASSGVGINEKLFF.